The rows below give T cell receptor beta chains drawn from one sample of a study of patients and donors after allogeneic stem cell transplantation. TCRdb fed the RT-PCR reads into MiXCR, producing one record per CDR3 protein. The table shows hundreds of thousands of distinct CDR3 sequences, with 13% to 15% occurring only once. Sequenced sample: blood, either unsorted or a sorted T cell fraction (not recorded which). The source of these receptors is a human donor who was either an allogeneic HSCT recipient or a stem cell or donor lymphocyte infusion donor (not recorded which). It is not recorded whose cells these are; they may come from a transplant donor. Both conserved end residues are part of each CDR3. The D gene is left open where the match is weak. The listing skips clone size in some rows; elsewhere it reads once, few, many or a size class.

many	TRBJ2-3	NA	TRBV19	TGTGCCAGTAGTATGGGCTACCGGAGCCGAGATACGCAGTATTTT	CASSMGYRSRDTQYF
many	TRBJ1-1	TRBD1	TRBV7-2	TGTGCCAGCAGCTTGGACAGGGGGCGGACTGAAGCTTTCTTT	CASSLDRGRTEAFF
NA	TRBJ2-1	NA	TRBV4-3	TGCGCCAGCAGCCAAGGTACCGGGGGTGAGCAGTTCTTC	CASSQGTGGEQFF
few	TRBJ1-3	TRBD1	TRBV25-1	TGTGCCAGCAGTGATGCAGGGGGGTCAAACACCATATATTTT	CASSDAGGSNTIYF
NA	TRBJ2-7	TRBD1	TRBV10-3	TGTGCCATCAGTGGCAGGGGGTACGAGCAGTACTTC	CAISGRGYEQYF
few	TRBJ2-1	NA	TRBV7-3	TGTGCCAGCAGCCCGATGAGCGGAGGGAATGAGCAGTTCTTC	CASSPMSGGNEQFF
many	TRBJ2-7	TRBD1	TRBV5-4	TGTGCCAGCAGCTCACGACAGGGGCACGAGCAGTACTTC	CASSSRQGHEQYF
few	TRBJ2-1	TRBD2	TRBV7-9	TGTGTATCTGGGCTAGCGGATGACAATGAGCAGTTCTTC	CVSGLADDNEQFF
few	TRBJ1-5	NA	TRBV2	TGTGCCAGCAGTGAGAGTTGGCAGGGTGGTCAGCCCCAGCATTTT	CASSESWQGGQPQHF
few	TRBJ1-5	NA	TRBV27	TGTGCCAGCAGGCAAAACCGGAGGGCCCAGCCCCAGCATTTT	CASRQNRRAQPQHF
many	TRBJ2-1	TRBD2	TRBV3-1	TGTGCCAGCAGCCGAGGTACCGGGACTACCAACTCGGGCCATGAGCAGTTCTTC	CASSRGTGTTNSGHEQFF
NA	TRBJ2-1	NA	TRBV21-1	NA	CASSKVGQGTNRNEQFF
few	TRBJ2-1	TRBD1	TRBV6-4	TGTGCCAGCAGTGATAATCCCGGGACAGGGTCCTCCGAGCAGTTCTTC	CASSDNPGTGSSEQFF
NA	TRBJ1-4	NA	TRBV7-8	TGTGCCAGCAGCCCTACAGGGAGGGAGGGGAAACTGTTTTTT	CASSPTGREGKLFF
NA	TRBJ2-5	TRBD1	TRBV2	TGTGCCAGCAGGGGGGACAGGACCACCCAGTACTTC	CASRGDRTTQYF
few	TRBJ2-1	TRBD1	TRBV5-1	TGCGCCAGCAGCTTGGAGGGACAGGGGACGAGTGAGCAGTTCTTC	CASSLEGQGTSEQFF
NA	TRBJ2-2	NA	TRBV20-1	TGCAGTGCTAGGCTAGGGTCAGCGAACACCGGGGAGCTGTTTTTT	CSARLGSANTGELFF
NA	TRBJ1-2	NA	TRBV6-1	TGTGCCAGCAGTGACTTCGGCGGTAACTATGGCTACACCTTC	CASSDFGGNYGYTF
many	TRBJ1-1	NA	TRBV6-1	TGTGCCAGCAGTCGTGCACAGGCAAACACTGAAGCTTTCTTT	CASSRAQANTEAFF
many	TRBJ2-1	TRBD2	TRBV28	TGTGCCAGCTCGACTAGCGGGAGCCCAAAGATCGAGCAGTTCTTC	CASSTSGSPKIEQFF
many	TRBJ1-3	NA	TRBV29-1	TGCAGCGTTGAAATAACAAACACCATATATTTT	CSVEITNTIYF
medium-sized	TRBJ2-3	NA	TRBV5-1	TGCGCCAGCAGCTTGAAGCCAGCCTCAGATACGCAGTATTTT	CASSLKPASDTQYF
NA	TRBJ2-3	TRBD1	TRBV27	TGTGCCAGCAGCGCGCAGGGGGACACGCAGTATTTT	CASSAQGDTQYF
NA	TRBJ2-5	NA	TRBV5-6	TGTGCCAGCAGCTCAGGGGGGTGGGATGGAGAGACCCAGTACTTC	CASSSGGWDGETQYF
many	TRBJ1-2	TRBD1	TRBV7-9	TGTGCCAGCAGCCGGACAGGGTCCCACTATGGCTACACCTTC	CASSRTGSHYGYTF
few	TRBJ2-6	NA	TRBV11-1	TGTGCCAGCAGCTTAGCTAGCCTAGGGGGATCATACTCTGGGGCCAACGTCCTGACTTTC	CASSLASLGGSYSGANVLTF
many	TRBJ1-5	TRBD1	TRBV18	TGTGCCAGCTCACTCGGACAGGGTAGCAATCAGCCCCAGCATTTT	CASSLGQGSNQPQHF
NA	TRBJ2-3	NA	TRBV20-1	TGCAGTGCTAGAGTGGCTCAACGAGATACGCAGTATTTT	CSARVAQRDTQYF
many	TRBJ1-1	TRBD1	TRBV20-1	TGCAGTGCTTGGACAGGAGCGAACACTGAAGCTTTCTTT	CSAWTGANTEAFF
few	TRBJ1-1	NA	TRBV5-1	TGCGCCAGCAGCCCTAACGTTGCCGGGGCTGAAGCTTTCTTT	CASSPNVAGAEAFF
NA	TRBJ2-5	NA	TRBV7-9	TGTGCCAGCAGCAACCGGGACGGTTGGTACCAAGAGACCCAGTACTTC	CASSNRDGWYQETQYF
NA	TRBJ1-2	TRBD1	TRBV4-1	TGCGCCAGCAGCCAAGAGGGACAGGGGGTTAACTATGGCTACACCTTC	CASSQEGQGVNYGYTF
few	TRBJ1-5	NA	TRBV12-3/TRBV12-4	TGTGCCAGCAGCCCGATTGCAACTCAGCCCCAGCATTTT	CASSPIATQPQHF
NA	TRBJ2-2	NA	TRBV3-1	TGTGCCAGCAGCCCCAACCCCGGGGGCCGGGGCGGGGAGCTGTTTTTT	CASSPNPGGRGGELFF
few	TRBJ2-7	TRBD2	TRBV5-6	TGTGCCAGCAGCGGGACTAGCGGGGTTTACGAGCAGTACTTC	CASSGTSGVYEQYF
NA	TRBJ1-6	TRBD1	TRBV27	TGTGCCAGCAGTCCCAGACAGGGGGCATTAGCTTCACCCCTCCACTTT	CASSPRQGALASPLHF
many	TRBJ2-7	TRBD2	TRBV20-1	TGCAGTGCCATAAGACTAGCGGGGGACGAGCAGTACTTC	CSAIRLAGDEQYF
NA	TRBJ2-5	NA	TRBV27	TGTGCCAGCGGAAGGGACCGACCCAGCAAAGAGACCCAGTACTTC	CASGRDRPSKETQYF
NA	TRBJ1-1	NA	TRBV7-9	TGTGCCAGCAGTAGACCGGGATACACTGAAGCTTTCTTT	CASSRPGYTEAFF
NA	TRBJ1-2	NA	TRBV5-3	TGTGCCAGAACCTACCGCCCAGCGTCCACCTATGGCTACACCTTC	CARTYRPASTYGYTF
many	TRBJ2-1	NA	TRBV3-1	TGTGCCAGCACTAGGGGGGTCCTACAGGGGAATGAGCAGTTCTTC	CASTRGVLQGNEQFF
NA	TRBJ2-7	TRBD1	TRBV20-1	TGCAGTGCTAAGGGGGCATCTCGATCCTACGAGCAGTACTTC	CSAKGASRSYEQYF
NA	TRBJ2-1	NA	TRBV7-3	TGTGCCAGCAGCTTATCGGGGAATCGGTTTGGTGAGCAGTTCTTC	CASSLSGNRFGEQFF
many	TRBJ2-4	NA	TRBV5-1	TGCGCCAGCAGCTTGGGGGGAGCCAAAAACATTCAGTACTTC	CASSLGGAKNIQYF
few	TRBJ2-3	TRBD1	TRBV7-2	TGTGCCAGCAGCTCGGGGACAGGGTCCGTCACAGATACGCAGTATTTT	CASSSGTGSVTDTQYF
few	TRBJ1-2	NA	TRBV20-1	TGCAGTGCTACCGGGACGCAGATGATAGAGGGGGGCTACACCTTC	CSATGTQMIEGGYTF
NA	TRBJ1-5	NA	TRBV4-1	TGCGCCAGCAGCCAAGAATTCGGGACCAATCAGCCCCAGCATTTT	CASSQEFGTNQPQHF
few	TRBJ1-1	NA	TRBV7-9	TGTGCCAGCAGCCCGGACGAGTTTAAAGCTTTCTTT	CASSPDEFKAFF
few	TRBJ2-3	NA	TRBV2	TGTGCCAGCAGTACTCCGGGACGGTACACAGATACGCAGTATTTT	CASSTPGRYTDTQYF
few	TRBJ2-3	TRBD2	TRBV6-1	TGTGCCAGCAGATTGACTAGCGGGGGCGATGGTACGCAGTATTTT	CASRLTSGGDGTQYF
many	TRBJ1-4	TRBD1	TRBV12-3/TRBV12-4	TGTGCCAGCAGTCTCCTCGGGACAGGGAATGAAAAACTGTTTTTT	CASSLLGTGNEKLFF
few	TRBJ2-2	NA	TRBV20-1	TGCAGTGCTAGAGTTCGGCACACCGGGGAGCTGTTTTTT	CSARVRHTGELFF
NA	TRBJ1-1	NA	TRBV5-1	TGCGCCAGCAGCTCGGACCCCCGGAAGACTGAAGCTTTCTTT	CASSSDPRKTEAFF
many	TRBJ1-6	NA	TRBV27	TGTGCCAGCAGTTTATCGAGGGCAGGGAATTCACCCCTCCACTTT	CASSLSRAGNSPLHF
few	TRBJ2-7	NA	TRBV11-2	TGTGCCAGCAGCTATGGCGTCCGGGGCGACTACGAGCAGTACTTC	CASSYGVRGDYEQYF